This is a list of T cell receptor beta chains from one sample in a study of blood T cells in healthy people across ages. TCRdb passed the 5' RACE reads through MiXCR, listing each CDR3 protein once. The sample carries about 1.1 million distinct CDR3 sequences, around two fifths recorded once. The sample consisted of blood. These receptor sequences come from a man aged 18-30 years in good health. Both conserved end residues are part of each CDR3. Each record gives: clone size, V gene, D gene, J gene, CDR3 protein, CDR3 DNA. A D gene is named only where the DNA matches it firmly. Some rows have no size entry. The others give once, few or many, or a class for an expanded clone.

abundance: few; v_gene: TRBV27; d_gene: -; j_gene: TRBJ1-5; CDR3aa: CASSRGGPNQPQHF; CDR3nt: TGTGCCAGCAGTAGGGGTGGGCCTAATCAGCCCCAGCATTTT
abundance: -; v_gene: TRBV6-6; d_gene: -; j_gene: TRBJ2-1; CDR3aa: CASSYGISYEQFF; CDR3nt: TGTGCCAGCAGTTACGGGATCTCCTACGAGCAGTTCTTC
abundance: few; v_gene: TRBV14; d_gene: -; j_gene: TRBJ2-5; CDR3aa: CASSQDLGWGEETQYF; CDR3nt: TGTGCCAGCAGCCAAGATCTTGGATGGGGAGAGGAGACCCAGTACTTC
abundance: few; v_gene: TRBV7-2; d_gene: -; j_gene: TRBJ2-2; CDR3aa: CASSLWSGELFF; CDR3nt: TGTGCCAGCAGCTTATGGAGCGGGGAGCTGTTTTTT
abundance: -; v_gene: TRBV12-3/TRBV12-4; d_gene: -; j_gene: TRBJ2-5; CDR3aa: CASSISEETQYF; CDR3nt: TGTGCCAGCAGTATCAGTGAAGAGACCCAGTACTTC
abundance: -; v_gene: TRBV20-1; d_gene: -; j_gene: TRBJ2-3; CDR3aa: CSAGGTSITDTQYF; CDR3nt: TGCAGTGCTGGCGGGACCTCAATCACAGATACGCAGTATTTT
abundance: -; v_gene: TRBV4-3; d_gene: -; j_gene: TRBJ2-1; CDR3aa: CASSQGSSNEQFF; CDR3nt: TGCGCCAGCAGCCAAGGCTCTAGCAATGAGCAGTTCTTC
abundance: -; v_gene: TRBV25-1; d_gene: -; j_gene: TRBJ2-7; CDR3aa: CASSEPHKYEQYF; CDR3nt: TGTGCCAGCAGTGAACCTCATAAGTACGAGCAGTACTTC
abundance: -; v_gene: TRBV9; d_gene: TRBD2; j_gene: TRBJ2-1; CDR3aa: CASSASGGRHNEQFF; CDR3nt: TGTGCCAGCAGCGCTAGCGGGGGGCGTCACAATGAGCAGTTCTTC
abundance: few; v_gene: TRBV20-1; d_gene: TRBD2; j_gene: TRBJ2-5; CDR3aa: CSARNGGGATYNEQYF; CDR3nt: TGCAGTGCTAGAAATGGCGGGGGGGCCACGTACAATGAGCAGTACTTC
abundance: few; v_gene: TRBV29-1; d_gene: TRBD1; j_gene: TRBJ2-7; CDR3aa: CSATDRGSYNEQYF; CDR3nt: TGCAGCGCTACAGACAGGGGATCCTACAATGAGCAGTACTTC
abundance: -; v_gene: TRBV20-1; d_gene: -; j_gene: TRBJ1-1; CDR3aa: CSARFQDLKTEAFF; CDR3nt: TGCAGTGCTAGGTTCCAGGACTTAAAGACTGAAGCTTTCTTT
abundance: -; v_gene: TRBV6-2/TRBV6-3; d_gene: -; j_gene: TRBJ2-3; CDR3aa: CASSYSLLTDTQYF; CDR3nt: TGTGCCAGCAGTTACTCCCTCCTTACAGATACGCAGTATTTT